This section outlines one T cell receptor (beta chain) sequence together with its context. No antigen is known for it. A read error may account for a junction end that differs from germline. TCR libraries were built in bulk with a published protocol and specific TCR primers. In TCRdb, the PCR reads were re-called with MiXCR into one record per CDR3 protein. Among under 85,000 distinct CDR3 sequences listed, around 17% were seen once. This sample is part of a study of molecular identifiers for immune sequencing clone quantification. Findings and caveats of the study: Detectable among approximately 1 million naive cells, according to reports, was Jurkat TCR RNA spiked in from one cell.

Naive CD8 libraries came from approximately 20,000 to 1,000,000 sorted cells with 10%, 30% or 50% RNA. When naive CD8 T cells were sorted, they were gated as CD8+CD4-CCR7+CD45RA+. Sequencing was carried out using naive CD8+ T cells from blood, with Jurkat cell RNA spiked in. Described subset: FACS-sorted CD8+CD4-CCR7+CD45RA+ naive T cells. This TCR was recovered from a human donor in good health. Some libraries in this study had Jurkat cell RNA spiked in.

Here the CDR3 DNA reads TGTGCCAACAGTTTCTCGACAGGGGGCGGCAATCAGCCCCAGCATTTT. Protein sequence: CANSFSTGGGNQPQHF. The V call is TRBV12-3 or TRBV12-4, the J call TRBJ1-5, with 10 positions matching TRBD1. The CDR3 has 16 amino acids.